This is a list of T cell receptor beta chains from one sample in a study of blood T cell repertoires in COVID-19. TCRdb's table, derived via immunoSEQ multiplex PCR, lists solely in-frame clones and lacks some. This sample has about 330,000 clones, with approximately 92% found just once. The specimen sequenced was PBMCs or T cells enriched from blood (not recorded which). The source is a woman in her 30s who had recovered from COVID-19. The CDR3 runs from the conserved cysteine through the conserved F or W. Each record gives: D gene, V gene, J gene, clone size, CDR3 protein, CDR3 DNA. The D gene is left open where the match is weak. Size values are once, few and many counts, or a class for expanded clones, and some rows have none.

TRBD2	TRBV5-1	TRBJ2-5	-	CASSLGVGRGGETQYF	TGCGCCAGCAGCCTCGGTGTCGGGAGGGGTGGCGAGACCCAGTACTTC
-	TRBV6-5	TRBJ2-2	-	CASSYGGKNTGELFF	TGTGCCAGCAGTTACGGAGGAAAGAACACCGGGGAGCTGTTTTTT
-	TRBV7-2	TRBJ2-1	-	CASSRGGQPLDEQFF	TGTGCCAGCAGTCGCGGGGGCCAGCCTTTGGATGAGCAGTTCTTC
TRBD1	TRBV28	TRBJ1-2	-	CASSLGDRDQYGYTF	TGTGCCAGCAGTTTAGGGGACAGGGACCAATATGGCTACACCTTC
-	TRBV11-2	TRBJ1-2	-	CASSLATARTYGYTF	TGTGCCAGCAGCTTAGCTACCGCACGCACCTATGGCTACACCTTC
TRBD1	TRBV6-2/TRBV6-3	TRBJ1-6	-	CASSRDRSISSYNSPLHF	TGTGCCAGCAGTCGGGACAGGAGCATTAGCTCCTATAATTCACCCCTCCACTTT
-	TRBV3-1/TRBV3-2	TRBJ2-1	-	CASRAGRTYNEQFF	TGTGCCAGCAGGGCGGGACGAACCTACAATGAGCAGTTCTTC
-	TRBV19	TRBJ1-1	-	CASSSWGGPNTEAFF	TGTGCCAGTAGTTCCTGGGGCGGCCCTAACACTGAAGCTTTCTTT
-	TRBV2	TRBJ1-6	-	CASSEVATTGSYNSPLHF	TGTGCCAGCAGTGAAGTTGCGACTACGGGGTCCTATAATTCACCCCTCCACTTT
TRBD2	TRBV7-8	TRBJ2-5	-	CASSRAGGPETQYF	TGTGCCAGCAGCCGAGCGGGAGGGCCGGAGACCCAGTACTTC
TRBD1	TRBV5-5	TRBJ2-6	-	CATSRGQLSSGANVLTF	TGTGCCACCTCTAGGGGACAGCTCAGCTCTGGGGCCAACGTCCTGACTTTC
TRBD1	TRBV2	TRBJ1-1	few	CASTREGAGTEAFF	TGTGCCAGCACCCGGGAGGGGGCAGGTACTGAAGCTTTCTTT
TRBD1	TRBV2	TRBJ1-2	-	CASTGQGAPNYGYTF	TGTGCCAGCACTGGACAGGGTGCTCCTAACTATGGCTACACCTTC
TRBD1	TRBV24-1	TRBJ1-1	once	CATSETGGSTEAFF	TGTGCCACCAGTGAGACAGGGGGGTCCACTGAAGCTTTCTTT
TRBD1	TRBV28	TRBJ2-1	-	CASLAPGQGAYEQFF	TGTGCCAGCCTCGCCCCGGGACAGGGGGCCTATGAGCAGTTCTTC
-	TRBV2	TRBJ1-2	once	CASSELRTEGGYTF	TGTGCCAGCAGCGAACTCAGGACTGAGGGTGGCTACACCTTC
TRBD1	TRBV28	TRBJ1-2	-	CASKDGQGNWRGYTF	TGTGCCAGCAAGGACGGACAGGGTAATTGGCGAGGCTACACCTTC
TRBD2	TRBV7-2	TRBJ2-2	-	CASSPSGSNTGELFF	TGTGCCAGCAGCCCTAGCGGGAGCAATACCGGGGAGCTGTTTTTT
-	TRBV3-1/TRBV3-2	TRBJ2-3	-	CASSQVTAASSTDTQYF	TGTGCCAGCAGCCAAGTAACTGCAGCGTCTAGCACAGATACGCAGTATTTT
-	TRBV28	TRBJ2-3	-	CASSSTREDTQYF	TGTGCCAGCAGTTCCACCCGGGAGGATACGCAGTATTTT
-	TRBV28	TRBJ1-2	once	CASSKGTPSSGYTF	TGTGCCAGCAGTAAAGGGACACCATCCTCTGGCTACACCTTC
TRBD1	TRBV7-2	TRBJ1-4	-	CASSYGQGATEKLFF	TGTGCCAGCAGCTATGGACAGGGGGCGACTGAAAAACTGTTTTTT
-	TRBV5-5	TRBJ2-7	-	CASSSDRFYEQYF	TGTGCCAGCAGCTCAGACAGGTTCTACGAGCAGTACTTC
-	TRBV7-2	TRBJ1-1	-	CASSLGGGWNTEAFF	TGTGCCAGCAGCTTAGGGGGAGGGTGGAACACTGAAGCTTTCTTT
-	TRBV7-2	TRBJ1-4	-	CASSPMPGGKEKLFF	TGTGCCAGCAGCCCTATGCCGGGTGGAAAGGAAAAACTGTTTTTT
-	TRBV30	TRBJ2-4	-	CAWRGKGGDIQYF	TGTGCCTGGAGAGGGAAAGGAGGGGACATTCAGTACTTC
TRBD1	TRBV11-2	TRBJ2-7	-	CASSPDRVNEQYF	TGTGCCAGCAGCCCGGACAGGGTAAACGAGCAGTACTTC
TRBD1	TRBV18	TRBJ1-2	-	CASSQGQANYGYTF	TGTGCCAGCTCGCAAGGACAGGCGAACTATGGCTACACCTTC
TRBD1	TRBV5-1	TRBJ1-4	-	CASSPAGGLGEKLFF	TGCGCCAGCAGCCCAGCAGGGGGTCTAGGGGAAAAACTGTTTTTT
TRBD2	TRBV7-8	TRBJ2-1	-	CASRSYSGRASYNEQFF	TGTGCCAGCAGATCGTATAGCGGGAGGGCGTCCTACAATGAGCAGTTCTTC
-	TRBV10-3	TRBJ1-1	-	CAISESGGTGAFF	TGTGCCATCAGTGAGTCGGGAGGGACGGGGGCTTTCTTT
-	TRBV20-1	TRBJ2-1	-	CSVRSGEQFF	TGCAGTGTCCGCTCGGGTGAGCAGTTCTTC
TRBD2	TRBV4-2	TRBJ2-7	-	CASSQEGSGGGSYEQYF	TGTGCCAGCAGCCAAGAGGGAAGCGGGGGCGGCTCCTACGAGCAGTACTTC
-	TRBV4-3	TRBJ1-2	-	CASSQPGQGYYGYTF	TGCGCCAGCAGCCAACCGGGACAAGGCTACTATGGCTACACCTTC
TRBD1	TRBV28	TRBJ1-2	-	CASSFNRGTGSDGYTF	TGTGCCAGCAGTTTTAATCGAGGGACAGGGTCTGATGGCTACACCTTC
TRBD1	TRBV27	TRBJ1-3	-	CASRPTGTGTSGNTIYF	TGTGCCAGCAGACCAACCGGGACAGGGACCTCTGGAAACACCATATATTTT
TRBD1	TRBV18	TRBJ2-5	-	CASSRGQGVETQYF	TGTGCCAGCTCACGCGGACAGGGTGTGGAGACCCAGTACTTC
-	TRBV18	TRBJ2-1	-	CASSPPQGGSYNEQFF	TGTGCCAGCTCACCGCCCCAGGGCGGTTCCTACAATGAGCAGTTCTTC
TRBD2	TRBV5-4	TRBJ2-3	-	CASSLYSGRTDTQYF	TGTGCCAGCAGCTTGTATAGCGGGAGAACAGATACGCAGTATTTT
-	TRBV20-1	TRBJ1-4	-	CSASAMSGTNEKLFF	TGCAGTGCTAGTGCTATGTCAGGCACTAATGAAAAACTGTTTTTT
TRBD2	TRBV5-1	TRBJ2-1	-	CASSLGEGRHNEQFF	TGCGCCAGCAGCTTGGGGGAGGGCAGGCACAATGAGCAGTTCTTC
TRBD1	TRBV27	TRBJ1-2	-	CASSPWTGDNYGYTF	TGTGCCAGCAGTCCCTGGACAGGGGATAACTATGGCTACACCTTC
TRBD1	TRBV6-5	TRBJ2-7	-	CASSKTGKYEQYF	TGTGCCAGCAGCAAGACAGGGAAGTACGAGCAGTACTTC
-	TRBV5-8	TRBJ1-4	-	CASSLGGATNEKLFF	TGTGCCAGCAGCTTAGGAGGTGCAACTAATGAAAAACTGTTTTTT
-	TRBV19	TRBJ1-5	-	CASSIVGGGNQPQHF	TGTGCCAGTAGTATAGTGGGAGGGGGCAATCAGCCCCAGCATTTT